This T cell receptor (beta chain) was captured by sequencing in a study of identical twins. The study, taken as a whole, reports: In cord blood, abundant beta clonotypes had fewer insertions; memory showed no trend. Twins' surplus sharing was weaker for beta out-of-frame sequences.

The CDR3 sequence is 15 residues long. The V gene's germline CDR1 is LGHNA and CDR2 YSLEER. V dropped 2 bases and J dropped 5 bases, with 15 bases sitting between them. Turning to this clonotype: Its antigen is not identified.

Unique molecular identifiers were present on the cDNA, and a universal primer site came from template switching. TCRdb fed the 5' RACE reads into MiXCR, producing one record per CDR3 protein. Of about 240,000 distinct CDR3 sequences listed, roughly 10% are singletons. The sequence came from a man aged 45-60 years in good health. This chain links TRBV4-3 with TRBJ1-1; D perhaps matches TRBD1 (6 bases). The sample comprised memory T cells sorted from blood. CDR3 nucleotide sequence: TGCGCCAGCAGCCAAAAAACTTTAGGGGGAACTGAAGCTTTCTTT. This codes for CASSQKTLGGTEAFF.